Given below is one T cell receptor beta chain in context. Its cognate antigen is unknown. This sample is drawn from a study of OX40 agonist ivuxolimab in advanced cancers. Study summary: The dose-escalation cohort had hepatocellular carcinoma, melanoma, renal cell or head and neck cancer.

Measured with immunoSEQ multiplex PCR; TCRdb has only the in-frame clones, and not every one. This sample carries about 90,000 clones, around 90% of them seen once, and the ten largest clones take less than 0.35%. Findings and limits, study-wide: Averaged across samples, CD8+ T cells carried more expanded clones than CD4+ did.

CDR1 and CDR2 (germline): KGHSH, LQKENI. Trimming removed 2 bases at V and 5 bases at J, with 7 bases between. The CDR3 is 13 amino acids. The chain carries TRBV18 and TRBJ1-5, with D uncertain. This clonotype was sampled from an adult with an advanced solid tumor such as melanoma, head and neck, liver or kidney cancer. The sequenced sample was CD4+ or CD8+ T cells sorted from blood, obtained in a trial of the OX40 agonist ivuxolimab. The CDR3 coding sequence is TGTGCCAGCTCACCAATGCGGGATCAGCCCCAGCATTTT. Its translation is CASSPMRDQPQHF.